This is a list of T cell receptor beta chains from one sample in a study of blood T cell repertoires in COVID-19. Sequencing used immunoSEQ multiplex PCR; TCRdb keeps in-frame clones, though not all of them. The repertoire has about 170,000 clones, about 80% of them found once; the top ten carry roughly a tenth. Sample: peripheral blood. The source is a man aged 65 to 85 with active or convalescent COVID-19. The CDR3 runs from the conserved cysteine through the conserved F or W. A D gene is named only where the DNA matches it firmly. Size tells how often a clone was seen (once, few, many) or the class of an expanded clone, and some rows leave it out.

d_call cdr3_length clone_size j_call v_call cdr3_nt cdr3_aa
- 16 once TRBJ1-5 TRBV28 TGTGCCAGCAGTTCCCCAACAGAGTATAGCAATCAGCCCCAGCATTTT CASSSPTEYSNQPQHF
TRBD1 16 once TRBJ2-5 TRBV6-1 TGTGCCAGCAGTGAAACCGGGACAGGGGGCTGGGAGACCCAGTACTTC CASSETGTGGWETQYF
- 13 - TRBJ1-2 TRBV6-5 TGTGCCAGCAGTTACAAAGGGGCCGGAGGCTACACCTTC CASSYKGAGGYTF
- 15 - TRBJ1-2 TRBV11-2 TGTGCCAGCAGCTTAGGGGGGGTGGGTCCTTATGGCTACACCTTC CASSLGGVGPYGYTF
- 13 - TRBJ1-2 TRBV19 TGTGCCAGTATCGGGTCAGGGCCCCTAGGCTACACCTTC CASIGSGPLGYTF
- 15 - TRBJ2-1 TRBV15 TGTGCCACCAGCAGGAGTGGCGGGGCACTCAATGAGCAGTTCTTC CATSRSGGALNEQFF
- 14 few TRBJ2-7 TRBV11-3 TGTGCCAGCAGCTTGGGGGGAGTAGGTTACGAGCAGTACTTC CASSLGGVGYEQYF
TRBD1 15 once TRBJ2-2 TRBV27 TGTGCCAGCAGTCCGCAGGGGGTGTTAGCCGGGGAGCTGTTTTTT CASSPQGVLAGELFF
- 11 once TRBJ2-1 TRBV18 TGTGCCAGCTCACGGGGGGATGAGCAGTTCTTC CASSRGDEQFF
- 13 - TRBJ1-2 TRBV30 TGTGCCTGGAGTGCGGGGTACGGCTATGGCTACACCTTC CAWSAGYGYGYTF
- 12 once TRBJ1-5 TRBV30 TGTGCCTGGGAGGGGGGCAATCAGCCCCAGCATTTT CAWEGGNQPQHF